This record looks at one T cell receptor beta chain sequence and its context. Its antigen is unknown. There are no base qualities to consult, and no much larger clone falls within one base. The data were obtained in a study of blood T cell repertoires in COVID-19 (dated by TCRdb to 2018 to 2021). Regarding the complete study: The collaborator samples originated in the United States, Italy and Spain and spanned the acute and convalescent phases of COVID-19. Subjects who had been exposed to COVID-19, were actively infected with it, or had recovered from it provided the deeply sampled blood TCRbeta repertoires that made up the dataset. The material from the prospective study consisted of cDNA or gDNA derived from T cells, B-cell-depleted T cells, or PBMCs. The repertoires were released in a freely available public database meant as a resource for research on the immune response to SARS-CoV-2. Sample metadata almost always included a de-identified subject ID, COVID-19 status, age in years and sex. Where available, HLA class I and class II types were obtained from metadata supplied by the sample provider rather than from assay-based typing. Samples were obtained from the ongoing ImmuneRACE study (first 160 participants) and from about 1,300 subjects provided by 6 global collaborators.

TCRbeta CDR3 regions were amplified from genomic DNA using the immunoSEQ Assay, a bias-controlled multiplex PCR. The source study handled its data this way. Within the assay, amplification of reference gene primers was used to estimate how many nucleated cells each sample contained. To quantify the absolute abundance of each unique TCRbeta CDR3 rearrangement, sequence reads were collapsed and filtered. For each sample, productive Simpson clonality was calculated by taking the square root of Simpson's diversity index across productive rearrangements. The source is immuneACCESS, and TCRdb retained only in-frame sequences with V and J called. Part of the clones is not carried over; for the studies checked, unresolved V genes explain less than half of this, and the remainder is unexplained. The V and J calls and clone size come from that table; D and trimming were worked out from the DNA. The sample contains over 50,000 clones, 88% of them found a single time. 3.5% of the sample lies in the top ten.

Each collaborating institution followed its own protocols to collect whole blood in K2EDTA tubes. For TCRbeta analysis, collaborator samples were shipped as frozen whole blood, as isolated PBMCs, or as DNA extracted from either sample type. The junction shows trimming of 1 base on V and 4 bases on J, plus 12 bases between the germline ends. The germline V gene encodes CDR1 SGHDT and CDR2 YYEEEE. The CDR3 contains 15 residues, cysteine and phenylalanine counted. This entry keeps only the CDR3 DNA: 45 bases, framed from base 1. Beyond this particular receptor, the publication reports: The amount of clinical and demographic metadata varied by source and participant and was provided uncurated.

The chain couples TRBV5-6 to TRBJ1-3; the D gene assignment is ambiguous. The sequence was collected from a human donor in a cohort sampled during active COVID-19. Sequencing was performed on peripheral blood. The nucleotides read TGTGCCAGCAGCTTGCAGGTAGTTCCCGGAAACACCATATATTTT. The encoded protein is CASSLQVVPGNTIYF.